The next 6 T cell receptor beta chains were all read from a single sample in a study of metastatic and nonmetastatic thyroid tumors. Ahead of thyroid surgery, no patient had received treatment of any kind. TCRdb re-clonotyped the PCR reads via MiXCR. Counted here are about 18,000 clones, about 33% occurring once; the ten biggest clones make up 10%. Sample: tumor tissue. All receptors come from a male donor with papillary thyroid cancer or a benign thyroid nodule (not recorded which). Some clones in this sample may be carry-over from other donors' samples.

This clone was observed at least ten times. This rearrangement joins TRBV12-3 or TRBV12-4 to TRBJ2-1; tentatively, D is TRBD1 or TRBD2 (5 bases each). Trimming pared 6 bases from V and 11 bases from J, leaving 14 bases between. This CDR3 has 12 residues. CDR3 residues: CASSPRDAQQFF. The CDR3 DNA reads TGTGCCAGCAGCCCCCGGGACGCCCAGCAGTTCTTC.

Many counts were recorded for this clone. The gene calls are TRBV30 and TRBJ2-3, with no clear D. From germline, CDR1 is GTSNPN and CDR2 SVGIG (reference sequence). Between the trimmed V and J ends, which lost 2 bases and 0 bases, there was a span of 9 bases. The CDR3 length is 14 residues. CDR3 coding DNA: TGTGCCTGGAGTAGGTCGGTTAGCACAGATACGCAGTATTTT. Amino acid sequence: CAWSRSVSTDTQYF.

This clone is classed as medium-sized. The genes are TRBV6-1 and TRBJ2-2; TRBD2 aligns across 9 bases. Germline values: CDR1 MNHNS, CDR2 SASEGT. Losses at the gene ends were 2 bases for V and 3 bases for J; bases not matched to a gene: 7. There are 17 residues in the CDR3. This CDR3 is CASSEIPLAGYTGELFF. DNA for the CDR3: TGTGCCAGCAGTGAAATCCCCCTAGCGGGATACACCGGGGAGCTGTTTTTT.

This clone was seen a few times. The J gene is TRBJ2-5, the V gene TRBV28, with TRBD1 matching over 8 bases. The CDR3 length is 14 residues. CDR1 and CDR2 (germline): MDHEN, SYDVKM. V lost 5 bases, J lost 5 bases, and 7 bases stayed unmatched. The chain's CDR3 is CASSPLRDRETQYF. CDR3 nucleotide sequence: TGTGCCAGCAGTCCACTCCGGGACAGGGAGACCCAGTACTTC. Drawing the rest from reference TRBV28 and TRBJ2-5, the complete variable domain is DVKVTQSSRYLVKRTGEKVFLECVQDMDHENMFWYRQDPGLGLRLIYFSYDVKMKEKGDIPEGYSVSREKKERFSLILESASTNQTSMYLCASSPLRDRETQYFGPGTRLLVL.

The chain carries TRBV30 and TRBJ2-7, with D possibly being TRBD1 or TRBD2 (7 bases each). The CDR3 contains 14 residues. Trimming pared 4 bases from V and 2 bases from J, leaving 15 bases between. Looked up from germline, CDR1 is GTSNPN and CDR2 is SVGIG (reference sequence). The CDR3 DNA reads as TGTGCCTGGAAGGCCGGGGGGACAGCCTACGAGCAGTACTTC. It specifies CAWKAGGTAYEQYF.

This clone is labeled as medium-sized. The chain is built from TRBV27 and TRBJ1-6, with TRBD1 as a possible D gene (5 bases). The CDR3 runs to 16 residues. Germline values: CDR1 MNHEY, CDR2 SMNVEV (reference sequence). V lost 5 bases to trimming and J lost 3 bases, with 14 bases between them. In DNA, the CDR3 is TGTGCCAGCAGTCCCGGCACGGGGGGCTATAATTCACCCCTCCACTTT. This gives the protein CASSPGTGGYNSPLHF.